This TCR beta chain was identified during a study of T cell responses to AZD1222 COVID-19 vaccine. Turning to the study itself: The study pooled second doses at about 4 or about 12 weeks.

As to this clone: The antigen is undetermined.

CDR1 is MNHEY and CDR2 is SVGAGI in the germline V gene. This CDR3 comprises 14 residues. V was trimmed by 7 bases and J by 6 bases, leaving 18 bases between them. Study-level points and caveats: Epitopes outside B.1.351 and B.1.1.7 mutated regions reportedly drew nearly half of spike TCRs. Repertoires in all cases were sampled only once the peak T cell response had passed.

Sequenced by immunoSEQ multiplex PCR; TCRdb stores in-frame clones only, minus some. The sample contains around 110,000 clones, about 91% of which appear only once. This material consisted of peripheral blood, taken on day 0 of AZD1222 vaccination. The chain combines TRBV6-5 with TRBJ1-1; D might be TRBD1 (5 bases). This receptor was identified in an adult in good health. The CDR3, as DNA: TGTGCCAGCACCCCCCGGGGGGGAACCTCTGAAGCTTTCTTT. It yields the protein CASTPRGGTSEAFF.